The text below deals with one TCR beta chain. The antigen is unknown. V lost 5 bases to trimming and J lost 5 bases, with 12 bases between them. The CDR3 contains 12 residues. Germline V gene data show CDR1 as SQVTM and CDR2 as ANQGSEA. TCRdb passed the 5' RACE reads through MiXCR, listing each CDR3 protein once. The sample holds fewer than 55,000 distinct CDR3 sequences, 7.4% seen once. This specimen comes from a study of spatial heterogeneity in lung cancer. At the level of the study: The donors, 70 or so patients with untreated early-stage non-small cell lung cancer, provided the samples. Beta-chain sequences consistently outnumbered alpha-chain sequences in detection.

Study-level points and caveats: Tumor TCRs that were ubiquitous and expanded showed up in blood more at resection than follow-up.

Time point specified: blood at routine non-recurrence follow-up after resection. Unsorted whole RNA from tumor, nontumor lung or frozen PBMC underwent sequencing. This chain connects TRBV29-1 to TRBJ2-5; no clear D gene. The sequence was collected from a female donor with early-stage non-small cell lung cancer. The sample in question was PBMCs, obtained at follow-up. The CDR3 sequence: CSVRTDGETQYF. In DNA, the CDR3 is TGCAGCGTTAGGACGGATGGCGAGACCCAGTACTTC.